The 10 T cell receptor beta chains reported below all come from one sample, sequenced in a study of blood T cells in healthy people across ages (dated by TCRdb to 2015 to 2017). Libraries were made using 5' RACE. A second PCR of about 7 to 12 cycles was run with a J-beta primer mix and a sample-barcoded 5' primer. TCRdb itself trimmed the public reads at Q25 with fastp, ran MiXCR and retained productive beta chains. Here each entry gathers all rows of one CDR3 protein and keeps the most common genes and DNA. Counted in this sample were 1.5 million to 2 million distinct CDR3 sequences; more than 35% of them appeared once. The ten biggest clones cover more than 20% of the sample. The specimen was blood. The receptors come from a human donor in good health.

Of note for this clonotype: A much bigger clone sits one base away, suggesting this may be a read error. The rearrangement uses TRBV29-1 and TRBJ2-1; D remains unclear. This CDR3 contains 10 residues. Per germline, CDR1 SQVTM and CDR2 ANQGSEA. Trimming left V 6 bases short and J 9 bases short, with 9 bases between. The CDR3 is CSVNNLEQFF. The CDR3 DNA reads as TGCAGCGTAAACAACCTTGAGCAGTTCTTC.

This clonotype is a singleton in its sample. The chain couples TRBV2 to TRBJ2-1; the match to TRBD1 covers 9 bases. This CDR3 spans 12 amino acids. Germline CDR1 is SNHLY and CDR2 is FYNNEI. The J segment lost 14 bases and the V segment lost 4 bases, leaving 6 bases of the junction unmatched. Written as DNA, the CDR3 is TGTGCCAGCAGTGTAAATCGGGACAGGGAGTTCTTC. Translating gives CASSVNRDREFF.

The V and J genes are TRBV5-1 and TRBJ2-5, with TRBD2 matching 11 bases. Judging by the DNA end, TRBJ2-7 fits better; the J call may be wrong. CDR1 is SGHRS, CDR2 YFSETQ, per germline. The CDR3 runs 16 residues. Written as DNA, the CDR3 is TGCGCCAGCAGCTTGGGTTTGACTAGCGGGGTCAACGAGCAGTACTTC. Translated, it gives CASSLGLTSGVNEQYF.

CDR3 region: CASSLTAGAGNTIYF. The DNA of the CDR3 is TGTGCCAGCAGTTTAACCGCAGGGGCCGGAAACACCATATATTTT. The chain is built from TRBV12-3 or TRBV12-4 and TRBJ1-3; D might be TRBD1 (6 bases). The CDR3 has 15 amino acids. V lost 2 bases, J lost 4 bases, and 12 bases lay in between.

This rearrangement joins TRBV2 to TRBJ2-1; 8 bases map to TRBD1. The germline CDR1 and CDR2 sequences are SNHLY and FYNNEI. There are 15 residues in the CDR3. The J segment lost 3 bases and the V segment lost 6 bases, leaving 7 bases of the junction unmatched. The CDR3 loop is CASSGQGWFYNEQFF. CDR3 in DNA: TGTGCCAGCAGCGGACAGGGCTGGTTCTACAATGAGCAGTTCTTC.

The V call is TRBV4-3, the J call TRBJ2-5; 11 bases agree with TRBD2. The junction had 8 bases not matched to a gene; V was cut back by 1 base and J by 1 base. This CDR3 is 18 amino acids long. CDR1 and CDR2 (germline): LGHNA, YSLEER. For the CDR3, the DNA is TGCGCCAGCAGCCAAGGGTACCCTAGCGGGGGGTCCCAAGAGACCCAGTACTTC. It yields the protein CASSQGYPSGGSQETQYF.

There are many counts of this clonotype. J is TRBJ1-2 and V is TRBV7-9; 7 bases agree with TRBD1. This CDR3 contains 13 residues. Germline-derived CDR1 and CDR2 are SEHNR and FQNEAQ (reference sequence). J was trimmed by 4 bases and V by 1 base; bases with no gene match: 0. In nucleotides, the CDR3 is TGTGCCAGCAGCTTAGGGGACAGCTATGGCTACACCTTC. Amino acid sequence: CASSLGDSYGYTF.

In its sample, this clonotype was seen a few times. The DNA for the CDR3 is TGTGCCAGCAGCGTACCCTTCAGTGAGCAGTTCTTC. Translating it yields CASSVPFSEQFF. The chain uses TRBV9 and TRBJ2-1; D is ambiguous. The V and J ends lost 1 base and 9 bases respectively, with 8 bases between them. The germline CDR1 and CDR2 sequences are SGDLS and YYNGEE. The CDR3 totals 12 residues. Looking up the rest from reference TRBV9 and TRBJ2-1 gives the full variable domain: DSGVTQTPKHLITATGQRVTLRCSPRSGDLSVYWYQQSLDQGLQFLIQYYNGEERAKGNILERFSAQQFPDLHSELNLSSLELGDSALYFCASSVPFSEQFFGPGTRLTVL.

The gene calls are TRBV29-1 and TRBJ1-2; D is ambiguous. CDR3 size: 14 residues. V was pared by 3 bases and J by 3 bases, with 14 bases between. CDR1 and CDR2 (germline): SQVTM, ANQGSEA. The CDR3, as DNA: TGCAGCGTTGATCGGGCAGTCCTTTACTATGGCTACACCTTC. This sequence encodes CSVDRAVLYYGYTF.

The chain has TRBV4-3 and TRBJ2-6; D not resolved. V was cut by 5 bases and J by 3 bases, with 8 bases left in between. Germline V gives CDR1 LGHNA, CDR2 YSLEER. There are 14 residues in the CDR3. The CDR3 bases are TGCGCCAGCAGCAAAGGGTATGGGGCCAACGTCCTGACTTTC. Its protein is CASSKGYGANVLTF.